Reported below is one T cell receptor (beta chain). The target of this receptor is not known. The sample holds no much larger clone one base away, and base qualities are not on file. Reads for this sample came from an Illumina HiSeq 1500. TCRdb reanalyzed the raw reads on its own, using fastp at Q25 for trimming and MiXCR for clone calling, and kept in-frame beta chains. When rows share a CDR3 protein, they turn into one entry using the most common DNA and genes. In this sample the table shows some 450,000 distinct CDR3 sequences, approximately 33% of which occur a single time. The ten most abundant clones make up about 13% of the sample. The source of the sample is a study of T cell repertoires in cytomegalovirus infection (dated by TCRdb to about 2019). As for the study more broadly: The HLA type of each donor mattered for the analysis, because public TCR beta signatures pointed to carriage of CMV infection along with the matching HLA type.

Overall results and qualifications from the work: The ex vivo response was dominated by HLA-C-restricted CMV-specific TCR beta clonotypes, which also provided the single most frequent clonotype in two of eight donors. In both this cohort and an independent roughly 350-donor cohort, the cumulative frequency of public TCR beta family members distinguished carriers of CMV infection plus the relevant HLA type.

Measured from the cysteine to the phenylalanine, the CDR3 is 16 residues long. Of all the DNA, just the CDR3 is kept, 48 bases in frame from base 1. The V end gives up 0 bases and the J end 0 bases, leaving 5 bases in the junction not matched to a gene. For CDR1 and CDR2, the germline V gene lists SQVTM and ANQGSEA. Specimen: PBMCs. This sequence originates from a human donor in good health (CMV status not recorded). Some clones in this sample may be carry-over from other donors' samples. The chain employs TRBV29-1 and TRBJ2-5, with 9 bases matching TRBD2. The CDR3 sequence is CSVEDWQRGDQETQYF. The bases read TGCAGCGTTGAAGATTGGCAGCGGGGGGACCAAGAGACCCAGTACTTC.